These T cell receptor beta chains were read from a single sample in a study of low-dose radiotherapy and immunotherapy resistance in tumors. TCRdb reprocessed the reads with MiXCR, giving one entry per CDR3 protein. The data hold 40,000 or so distinct CDR3 sequences, with around 30% observed a single time. Sequences were derived from PBMCs, sampled before treatment. These receptors originate from a male donor with gallbladder cancer. CDR3s include the opening cysteine and the closing phenylalanine or tryptophan. The D gene is left open where the match is weak. A clone size is listed for some rows: how often the clone was seen (once, few, many), or a class if it is expanded.

V gene	D gene	J gene	clone size	CDR3 protein	CDR3 DNA
TRBV27	TRBD1	TRBJ2-7	-	CASSSSGQLYEQYF	TGTGCCAGCAGTTCCTCGGGACAGCTCTACGAGCAGTACTTC
TRBV6-2/TRBV6-3	-	TRBJ2-5	many	CASSSPPDKHQETQYF	TGTGCCAGCAGTTCCCCCCCGGACAAACACCAAGAGACCCAGTACTTC
TRBV28	-	TRBJ2-4	many	CASTSHRDVSLAKNIQYF	TGTGCCAGCACCAGCCACAGGGACGTAAGTCTAGCCAAAAACATTCAGTACTTC
TRBV28	TRBD2	TRBJ2-7	medium-sized	CASSLRQGGAGGGQLNIGVF	TGTGCCAGCAGTTTACGTCAAGGGGGAGCGGGAGGGGGTCAATTGAACATTGGAGTCTTC
TRBV7-2	TRBD1	TRBJ2-7	many	CASSLIQGRDEQYF	TGTGCCAGCAGCTTAATACAGGGGCGGGACGAGCAGTACTTC
TRBV7-2	-	TRBJ1-2	-	CASSFAPGGYTF	TGTGCCAGCAGCTTCGCCCCCGGTGGCTACACCTTC
TRBV6-2/TRBV6-3	TRBD2	TRBJ2-1	-	CASTSGTSSNEQFF	TGTGCCAGCACATCGGGGACTAGTTCGAATGAGCAGTTCTTC
TRBV29-1	TRBD2	TRBJ2-7	-	CSVVSGGGEQYF	TGCAGCGTAGTTAGCGGGGGCGGAGAGCAGTACTTC
TRBV2	TRBD1	TRBJ2-4	-	CAGQGLGLAKNIQYF	TGTGCAGGACAGGGCCTTGGCCTAGCCAAAAACATTCAGTACTTC
TRBV7-9	TRBD1	TRBJ2-7	many	CASSQPGQGVYEQYF	TGTGCCAGCAGCCAACCGGGACAGGGGGTATACGAGCAGTACTTC
TRBV2	TRBD1	TRBJ1-5	-	CASSPRTGLDQPQHF	TGTGCCAGCAGTCCACGGACAGGGCTTGATCAGCCCCAGCATTTT
TRBV28	-	TRBJ1-6	many	CASSLQGNNSPLHF	TGTGCCAGCAGTTTACAGGGGAATAATTCACCCCTCCACTTT
TRBV28	-	TRBJ1-2	medium-sized	CASTPRPGNYGYTF	TGTGCCAGCACCCCAAGACCCGGTAACTATGGCTACACCTTC
TRBV5-1	TRBD1	TRBJ2-3	many	CASSPGTGPTDTQYF	TGCGCCAGCAGCCCCGGGACAGGACCGACAGATACGCAGTATTTT
TRBV12-3/TRBV12-4	-	TRBJ1-4	many	CASSFIGEKLFF	TGTGCCAGCAGTTTCATCGGAGAAAAACTGTTTTTT
TRBV13	-	TRBJ1-3	-	CASSVGVSGNTIYF	TGTGCCAGCAGCGTCGGGGTTTCTGGAAACACCATATATTTT
TRBV2	-	TRBJ1-2	-	CASSEEITVSF	TGTGCCAGCAGTGAAGAGATCACCGTATCCTTC
TRBV7-3	-	TRBJ2-1	many	CASRGEYNEQFF	TGTGCCTCTAGAGGGGAGTACAATGAGCAGTTCTTC
TRBV27	-	TRBJ2-2	many	CASSPLWVRDTGELFF	TGTGCCAGCAGCCCGTTATGGGTAAGGGACACCGGGGAGCTGTTTTTT
TRBV11-2	-	TRBJ1-5	-	CASTKNGGREWNQPQHF	TGTGCCAGCACCAAAAACGGGGGGCGAGAATGGAATCAGCCCCAGCATTTT
TRBV29-1	TRBD1	TRBJ2-1	medium-sized	CSGGQGAANEQFF	TGCAGCGGGGGACAGGGGGCTGCGAATGAGCAGTTCTTC
TRBV19	-	TRBJ1-1	-	CASETLRGENTEAFF	TGTGCCAGTGAGACTCTTAGAGGGGAGAACACTGAAGCTTTCTTT
TRBV6-2/TRBV6-3	-	TRBJ2-6	-	CASSPRATGANVLTF	TGTGCCAGCAGCCCGCGAGCTACTGGGGCCAACGTCCTGACTTTC
TRBV20-1	-	TRBJ1-4	many	CSASRPTNEKLFF	TGCAGTGCTAGCAGGCCAACTAATGAAAAACTGTTTTTT
TRBV29-1	-	TRBJ2-1	many	CSVLGRPGWGALDNEQFF	TGCAGCGTGCTGGGACGCCCTGGCTGGGGGGCCCTCGACAATGAGCAGTTCTTC
TRBV5-6	-	TRBJ1-1	-	CASSLVLRGRNTEAFF	TGTGCCAGCAGCTTGGTATTGCGGGGGCGTAACACTGAAGCTTTCTTT
TRBV20-1	-	TRBJ2-3	many	CSVGQGQGTDTQYF	TGCAGTGTCGGGCAGGGTCAGGGTACAGATACGCAGTATTTT
TRBV5-1	TRBD2	TRBJ2-1	many	CASSITSGSIYEQFF	TGCGCCAGCAGCATAACTAGCGGGAGTATCTATGAGCAGTTCTTC
TRBV29-1	-	TRBJ2-7	-	CSVGTLLYEQYF	TGCAGCGTTGGCACCCTCCTCTACGAGCAGTACTTC
TRBV9	-	TRBJ2-1	many	CASSVEGSGYNEQFF	TGTGCCAGCAGCGTAGAGGGTAGCGGCTACAATGAGCAGTTCTTC
TRBV28	-	TRBJ1-2	-	CASSLTAGDGYTF	TGTGCCAGCAGTCTGACCGCCGGGGATGGCTACACCTTC
TRBV6-8	TRBD2	TRBJ2-2	medium-sized	CASSPPGTSGITGELFF	TGTGCCAGCAGTCCCCCCGGGACTAGCGGCATCACCGGGGAGCTGTTTTTT
TRBV5-1	-	TRBJ2-3	many	CASSRDQPTDTQYF	TGCGCCAGCAGCCGGGACCAACCCACAGATACGCAGTATTTT
TRBV5-1	TRBD2	TRBJ2-5	many	CASSSGTSGQETQYF	TGCGCCAGCAGCTCGGGGACTAGCGGCCAAGAGACCCAGTACTTC
TRBV29-1	-	TRBJ2-3	many	CSVDLGLADTQYF	TGCAGCGTTGATCTAGGATTGGCAGATACGCAGTATTTT
TRBV27	TRBD1	TRBJ2-6	-	CASRKPGQGSGGANVLTF	TGTGCCAGCAGAAAACCGGGACAGGGTTCGGGCGGGGCCAACGTCCTGACTTTC
TRBV12-3/TRBV12-4	TRBD2	TRBJ2-6	medium-sized	CASSLRNWGLAGGPSGANVLTF	TGTGCCAGCAGTTTAAGGAATTGGGGACTAGCGGGAGGGCCGTCTGGGGCCAACGTCCTGACTTTC
TRBV13	-	TRBJ2-7	many	CASSLLVAGTPPYEQYF	TGTGCCAGCAGCTTATTGGTAGCCGGGACTCCCCCCTACGAGCAGTACTTC
TRBV7-9	-	TRBJ1-2	many	CASSSPSRQPYGYTF	TGTGCCAGCAGCTCCCCATCCCGTCAACCCTATGGCTACACCTTC
TRBV30	-	TRBJ2-7	many	CAWSDGASYEQYF	TGTGCCTGGAGCGACGGTGCCTCCTACGAGCAGTACTTC
TRBV29-1	-	TRBJ2-5	-	CSVGGRKETQYF	TGCAGCGTTGGTGGCAGAAAAGAGACCCAGTACTTC
TRBV28	-	TRBJ2-7	many	CASSLNGEQYF	TGTGCCAGCAGTCTAAATGGAGAGCAGTACTTC
TRBV23-1	-	TRBJ2-6	many	CASTLRTAPSGANVLTF	TGCGCCAGCACCCTCCGGACAGCCCCATCAGGGGCCAACGTCCTGACTTTC
TRBV30	-	TRBJ2-5	-	CAWRDLAETQYF	TGTGCCTGGAGGGACCTAGCGGAGACCCAGTACTTC
TRBV19	TRBD1	TRBJ2-7	many	CASRPTGASYEQYF	TGTGCCAGTAGGCCCACAGGGGCTTCCTACGAGCAGTACTTC
TRBV15	-	TRBJ2-1	many	CATSRWGSSENEQFF	TGTGCCACCAGCAGATGGGGGTCTAGCGAGAATGAGCAGTTCTTC
TRBV19	-	TRBJ2-5	-	CASSVRHQETQYF	TGTGCCAGTAGTGTCAGACACCAAGAGACCCAGTACTTC
TRBV5-1	-	TRBJ2-7	-	CASSLDVSGRVRNYEQYF	TGCGCCAGCAGCTTGGATGTTAGTGGCAGGGTCCGAAATTACGAGCAGTACTTC
TRBV7-3	TRBD1	TRBJ1-1	many	CASSSDRESGAFF	TGTGCCAGCAGTTCAGACAGGGAGTCTGGGGCTTTCTTT
TRBV20-1	TRBD1	TRBJ2-7	few	CSARPLDRGHEQYF	TGCAGTGCTAGACCCCTAGACAGGGGCCACGAGCAGTACTTC
TRBV19	-	TRBJ1-6	once	CASTSGSFSYNSPLHF	TGTGCCAGTACCTCCGGGAGTTTCTCCTATAATTCACCCCTCCACTTT
TRBV6-2/TRBV6-3	-	TRBJ2-5	many	CASSPGSLPGTQYF	TGTGCCAGCAGTCCCGGGTCCCTCCCCGGGACCCAGTACTTC
TRBV12-5	-	TRBJ1-1	-	CASGSGKTEAFF	TGTGCTAGTGGATCCGGTAAAACTGAAGCTTTCTTT
TRBV5-4	-	TRBJ2-5	many	CASSPFKRSQETQYF	TGTGCCAGCAGCCCGTTTAAGCGGAGCCAAGAGACCCAGTACTTC
TRBV2	-	TRBJ2-7	many	CASSLGVSYEQYF	TGTGCCAGCAGTCTAGGGGTTTCCTACGAGCAGTACTTC
TRBV5-1	TRBD1	TRBJ2-7	-	CASSLAQGAYEQYF	TGCGCCAGCAGCTTAGCCCAGGGGGCGTACGAGCAGTACTTC
TRBV29-1	-	TRBJ1-2	-	CSVEWEGDGYTF	TGCAGCGTTGAATGGGAGGGTGATGGCTACACCTTC